This T cell receptor (beta chain) appears in the sequencing data of a study of siplizumab effects on memory and regulatory T cells. From germline, CDR1 is SGDLS and CDR2 YYNGEE. V lost 3 bases and J lost 4, with 12 bases in between. The CDR3 consists of 14 residues. On this clone itself: As yet, its antigen is unknown.

This table comes from immunoSEQ multiplex PCR, and its TCRdb copy is limited to in-frame clones, with some not included. The data hold approximately 10,000 clones, with approximately 50% observed a single time. The mixed lymphocyte reaction cells were grown together in coculture at 37°C for about six days. The chain is built from TRBV9 and TRBJ2-3; no firm D call. This clonotype originated in a human donor in good health; the cells came from an allogeneic mixed lymphocyte reaction. Some clones in this sample may be carry-over from other donors' samples. The sample comprised CFSE-low (dividing) CD8+ T cells sorted from an allogeneic mixed lymphocyte reaction. The CDR3 DNA reads TGTGCCAGCAGCGATGCAGGCGCCGCAGATACGCAGTATTTT. It is translated as CASSDAGAADTQYF.